A single T cell receptor (beta chain) is shown here with its context. The source of the sample is a study of blood T cell repertoires in COVID-19. Study summary: The United States, Italy and Spain provided the acute and convalescent COVID-19 samples. PBMCs, B-cell-depleted T cells, or T cells were the source of the cDNA or gDNA that made up the material.

The CDR3 loop spans 16 amino acids. Germline assignment: CDR1 MDHEN and CDR2 SYDVKM. J gave up 2 bases and V 4 bases, and 8 bases lay outside the gene matches. Original data processing: Amplifying reference gene primers gave estimates of nucleated cell counts. TCRdb's table, derived via immunoSEQ multiplex PCR, lists solely in-frame clones and lacks some. V and J calls and clone size are copied from that table; D and trimming were computed from the DNA. The sample includes over 110,000 clones, 70% to 80% of them seen just once. Sample: peripheral blood. This rearrangement joins TRBV28 to TRBJ2-3; 8 bases map to TRBD2. The origin of this receptor is a man in his 60s with acute or convalescent COVID-19. The DNA for the CDR3 is TGTGCCAGCAGTTCCCCGGGGGGGAAGACCACAGATACGCAGTATTTT. Encoded protein: CASSSPGGKTTDTQYF.